This TCR beta chain was recorded in a study of T cell responses to AZD1222 COVID-19 vaccine. Study details: Doses given second, at about 4 or about 12 weeks, were pooled.

The study's findings and limits: White British ancestry dominated among donors, who included more females, and clonal diversity was possibly underestimated.

The ends were cut back, 5 bases at V and 11 bases at J, with 18 bases in the middle. Germline V CDR1 and CDR2: LGHDT, YNNKEL (reference sequence). The CDR3 loop spans 13 amino acids. Assay used: immunoSEQ multiplex PCR; TCRdb lists only in-frame clones, some missing. The sample carries fewer than 85,000 clones, more than 90% recorded once. In the case of this clone: The antigen remains undetermined.

The TCR comes from an adult in good health. This sample comprised peripheral blood, obtained on day 0 of AZD1222 vaccination. This rearrangement joins TRBV3-1 (or the pseudogene TRBV3-2) to TRBJ1-1; TRBD1 might be the D (5 bases). The DNA of the CDR3 is TGTGCCAGCAGCGACACTGGGGCGCAAGGGGCTTTCTTT. Encoded protein: CASSDTGAQGAFF.